A selection of T cell receptor beta chains follows, all from one sample in a study of T-cell reconstitution after alpha-beta-depleted transplantation in children. MiXCR, run by TCRdb on the PCR reads, gives a single entry per CDR3 protein. The profile shows about 370,000 distinct CDR3 sequences, approximately 20% of them singletons. The sequencing used PBMCs from the stem cell graft donor, collected from the stem cell graft. These receptors all stem from a human donor who donated a stem cell graft to a child with acute myeloid leukemia. Each CDR3 is given with its conserved first and last residue. Fields, in order: clone size, D gene, V gene, J gene, CDR3 length, CDR3 DNA, CDR3 protein. A D gene is named only where the DNA matches it firmly. Clone size is stated in some rows and not others, as once, few, many or a class when expanded.

-	TRBD1	TRBV5-5	TRBJ2-7	15	TGTGCCAGCAGCTTCTGGACAGGGAAGTCCTACGAGCAGTACTTC	CASSFWTGKSYEQYF
few	TRBD2	TRBV5-1	TRBJ2-7	15	TGCGCCAGCAGCTTGGGCGTGGGACTAATCCACGAGCAGTACTTC	CASSLGVGLIHEQYF
-	TRBD1	TRBV7-9	TRBJ1-2	12	TGTGCCAGCAGTCCCACAGGGGGTAGCTACACCTTC	CASSPTGGSYTF
-	-	TRBV11-2	TRBJ2-7	14	TGTGCCAGCAGCTCCCAGGGTGCGAGTGGCGAGCAGTACTTC	CASSSQGASGEQYF
many	TRBD1	TRBV6-2/TRBV6-3	TRBJ2-7	14	TGTGCCAGCAGTACCTGGGACAGGGGGCGCGAGCAGTACTTC	CASSTWDRGREQYF
-	-	TRBV20-1	TRBJ2-7	14	TGCAGTGCTAGTTTAACAGGGCTAATGAACGAGCAGTACTTC	CSASLTGLMNEQYF
few	TRBD2	TRBV5-5	TRBJ2-1	17	TGTGCCAGCAGCCCGGGACTAGCGGGAGGATCCCCCAATGAGCAGTTCTTC	CASSPGLAGGSPNEQFF
-	-	TRBV5-1	TRBJ2-1	15	TGCGCCAGCAGCTTGTCCGGAGAAGCCTACAATGAGCAGTTCTTC	CASSLSGEAYNEQFF
-	TRBD1	TRBV5-1	TRBJ1-2	15	TGCGCCAGCAGGGCCATGGACAGGGGCGTCTATGGCTACACCTTC	CASRAMDRGVYGYTF
few	-	TRBV4-2	TRBJ2-3	15	TGTGCCAGCAGCCAGGAGAACGTAGGCACAGATACGCAGTATTTT	CASSQENVGTDTQYF
-	-	TRBV3-1	TRBJ2-7	14	TGTGCCAGCAGCCAAGACCTCCTAGTGGGGGAGCAGTACTTC	CASSQDLLVGEQYF
few	-	TRBV6-2/TRBV6-3	TRBJ1-5	14	TGTGCCAGCAGCACAACTTCAGGGGAGCAGCCCCAGCATTTT	CASSTTSGEQPQHF
medium-sized	TRBD2	TRBV20-1	TRBJ2-1	15	TGCAGTGCTGTGGATACTAGCGGGAGTAGGAATGAGCAGTTCTTC	CSAVDTSGSRNEQFF
few	-	TRBV20-1	TRBJ2-3	15	TGCAGTGCTAGAGGTGCCCGCCTTAGCACAGATACGCAGTATTTT	CSARGARLSTDTQYF
-	-	TRBV27	TRBJ1-2	14	TGTGCCAGCAGTCCAGCGGGGGTATCGGGTGGCTACACCTTC	CASSPAGVSGGYTF
-	-	TRBV7-9	TRBJ1-1	12	TGTGCCAGCAGCCACCAGGGTACCGAAGCTTTCTTT	CASSHQGTEAFF
many	-	TRBV20-1	TRBJ1-1	12	TGCAGTGCTAGAGTGGGGGGCACTGAAGCTTTCTTT	CSARVGGTEAFF
-	-	TRBV7-2	TRBJ2-7	14	TGTGCCAGCAGCTTAGGTCCGCCGCCCAACGAGCAGTACTTC	CASSLGPPPNEQYF
many	-	TRBV6-6	TRBJ2-1	12	TGTGCCAGCAGTAGGAGAGCATTTGAGCAGTTCTTC	CASSRRAFEQFF
many	-	TRBV12-3/TRBV12-4	TRBJ2-1	12	TGTGCCAGCATGGACAGCGACAATGAGCAGTTCTTC	CASMDSDNEQFF
many	-	TRBV20-1	TRBJ2-2	14	TGCAGTGCTTCCCCCGGGACGAGCACCGGGGAGCTGTTTTTT	CSASPGTSTGELFF
many	-	TRBV20-1	TRBJ2-5	14	TGCAGTGCTAGGCAGGCAGCTATCCAAGAGACCCAGTACTTC	CSARQAAIQETQYF
-	-	TRBV18	TRBJ1-1	14	TGTGCCAGCTCACCATCAGGGGCAGGGACTGAAGCTTTCTTT	CASSPSGAGTEAFF
-	TRBD2	TRBV12-3/TRBV12-4	TRBJ2-3	16	TGTGCCAGCAGTTTCCCTAGCGGGAGGTCTATGGATACGCAGTATTTT	CASSFPSGRSMDTQYF
-	TRBD1	TRBV12-3/TRBV12-4	TRBJ2-7	16	TGTGCCAGCAGCTTGGGGACAGGGGGAGGAACCTACGAGCAGTACTTC	CASSLGTGGGTYEQYF
-	TRBD1	TRBV2	TRBJ1-6	14	TGTGCCAGCAGCGGGGACAGCACACATTCACCCCTCCACTTT	CASSGDSTHSPLHF
few	-	TRBV20-1	TRBJ2-7	13	TGCAGTGCTGCCAGGACTGGGGACTACGAGCAGTACTTC	CSAARTGDYEQYF
many	TRBD2	TRBV10-3	TRBJ2-1	15	TGTGCCATCAGTGAGTCGGGGCTAGCGGGAGGACCTCAGTTCTTC	CAISESGLAGGPQFF
few	-	TRBV20-1	TRBJ2-5	14	TGCAGTGCTAGAAAATACACAGGGAAAGAGACCCAGTACTTC	CSARKYTGKETQYF
many	TRBD1	TRBV20-1	TRBJ2-5	15	TGCAGTGCCTACAGGGGGCGAAGTAGCTTAGAGACCCAGTACTTC	CSAYRGRSSLETQYF
many	TRBD1	TRBV12-3/TRBV12-4	TRBJ1-5	14	TGTGCCAGCAGTATATTCAGGGGGGTCCAGCCCCAGCATTTT	CASSIFRGVQPQHF
few	-	TRBV3-1	TRBJ2-7	12	TGTGCCAGCAGCCAAGACACCCGCGAGCAGTACTTC	CASSQDTREQYF
-	-	TRBV20-1	TRBJ2-3	15	TGCAGTGCTAGCTCGCTGGAGTTTCGCGCAGATACGCAGTATTTT	CSASSLEFRADTQYF
-	TRBD2	TRBV7-3	TRBJ2-3	14	TGTGCCAGCAGCCGAGGACTAGCGGCAGATACGCAGTATTTT	CASSRGLAADTQYF
-	-	TRBV28	TRBJ1-2	12	TGTGCCAGCAGCCCGGAAGCGCGTGGCTACACCTTC	CASSPEARGYTF
few	-	TRBV12-3/TRBV12-4	TRBJ2-7	12	TGTGCCAGCAGTTCAATGCCCTACGAGCAGTACTTC	CASSSMPYEQYF
-	TRBD1	TRBV20-1	TRBJ1-2	12	TGCAGTGCTTCGACAGGGGGCTATGGCTACACCTTC	CSASTGGYGYTF
few	-	TRBV6-1	TRBJ2-7	14	TGTGCCAGCCTAAACTCCCGCCTCCCCTACGAGCAGTACTTC	CASLNSRLPYEQYF
-	TRBD2	TRBV6-1	TRBJ2-2	16	TGTGCCAGCAGTGCAGGACTAGCGGGAAGGACCGGGGAGCTGTTTTTT	CASSAGLAGRTGELFF
-	TRBD2	TRBV12-3/TRBV12-4	TRBJ2-1	21	TGTGCCAGCAGTACTAGCGGGGCTCGCCGCGGGAGGCCAACCGCCTTTAATGAGCAGTTCTTC	CASSTSGARRGRPTAFNEQFF
few	-	TRBV27	TRBJ1-1	14	TGTGCCAGCAGTTTCGGACAGATTAACACTGAAGCTTTCTTT	CASSFGQINTEAFF
few	-	TRBV5-6	TRBJ2-3	15	TGTGCCAGCAGGCACCGGGACTTCGCTTCAGATACGCAGTATTTT	CASRHRDFASDTQYF
many	-	TRBV19	TRBJ2-3	15	TGTGCCAGTAGTATAGTAAGCGGAATCACAGATACGCAGTATTTT	CASSIVSGITDTQYF
-	TRBD1	TRBV10-3	TRBJ2-7	14	TGTGCCATCAGTGAGGCAGGGGGCAAGGACGAGCAGTACTTC	CAISEAGGKDEQYF
-	TRBD2	TRBV24-1	TRBJ2-3	14	TGTGCCACCCGAGGGACTAGCGGCACAGATACGCAGTATTTT	CATRGTSGTDTQYF
many	TRBD2	TRBV25-1	TRBJ2-2	17	TGTGCCAGCAGTGACCCAGGGACTAGCGGGAAAAGCGGGGAGCTGTTTTTT	CASSDPGTSGKSGELFF
few	TRBD1	TRBV12-3/TRBV12-4	TRBJ1-1	13	TGTGCCAGCAGCCATGACAGGGGTAAAAGAGCTTTCTTT	CASSHDRGKRAFF
many	-	TRBV12-3/TRBV12-4	TRBJ2-1	13	TGTGCCAGCAGTTCCGGGACTTGGGATGAGCAGTTCTTC	CASSSGTWDEQFF
-	TRBD1	TRBV5-1	TRBJ1-1	15	TGCGCCAGCAGCTTGACAGGGGATGTAGGCACTGAAGCTTTCTTT	CASSLTGDVGTEAFF
once	-	TRBV6-1	TRBJ2-2	13	TGTGCCAGCATAAGAAGCGGGACCGGGGAGCTGTTTTTT	CASIRSGTGELFF
few	-	TRBV29-1	TRBJ2-7	13	TGCAGCGTTGAAGGAGATTATCCCTACGAGCAGTACTTC	CSVEGDYPYEQYF
many	-	TRBV6-5	TRBJ2-7	12	TGTGCCAGCAGTTACAGGGCCTACGAGCAGTACTTC	CASSYRAYEQYF
many	-	TRBV13	TRBJ2-5	15	TGTGCCAGCAGCCGCGCCCTAATGTACCAAGAGACCCAGTACTTC	CASSRALMYQETQYF
few	-	TRBV12-3/TRBV12-4	TRBJ2-7	12	TGTGCCAGCGGTAATTCTCTGAGCGAGCAGTACTTC	CASGNSLSEQYF
few	TRBD2	TRBV2	TRBJ2-1	15	TGTGCCAGCAGTCTAGGGGCTAGCGGAAACAATGAGCAGTTCTTC	CASSLGASGNNEQFF